A single sample gave rise to the 32 T cell receptor beta chains below, sequenced in a study of T cells in Graves' hyperthyroidism and ophthalmopathy. Amplification of TCR beta CDR3 regions used RNA as the template. First-round RT-PCR of the TCR CDR3 relied on the HTBI primer set. TCRdb passed the multiplex PCR reads through MiXCR, listing each CDR3 protein once. The sample records approximately 600,000 distinct CDR3 sequences, approximately 15% being singletons. The sequencing input was blood. All receptors derive from a woman aged 18-29 years with Graves' ophthalmopathy.

In its sample, this clonotype was seen many times. The rearrangement joins TRBV10-3 to TRBJ2-7; D could derive from TRBD1 or TRBD2 (5 bases each). Trimming stripped 3 bases from V and 5 bases from J, with 14 bases between. The germline CDR1 and CDR2 sequences are ENHRY and SYGVKD. The length of the CDR3 is 14 residues. The CDR3 coding sequence is TGTGCCATCAGTGACGGGGTGAGGGGTGACGAGCAGTACTTC. This sequence encodes CAISDGVRGDEQYF.

This clonotype was recorded at least ten times. V usage is TRBV6-5 and J usage is TRBJ2-5; perhaps TRBD1 as D (5 bases). There are 13 residues in the CDR3. Germline V gene lookup returns CDR1 MNHEY and CDR2 SVGAGI. The V end lost 0 bases, the J end lost 9 bases, and 11 bases lay between the germline ends. The CDR3 nucleotides read TGTGCCAGCAGTTACTCAGTCCAAGGGGCCCAGTACTTC. Amino acid sequence: CASSYSVQGAQYF.

This clonotype was observed many times. The V and J genes are TRBV12-3 or TRBV12-4 and TRBJ2-3, with no clear D. This CDR3 region has 15 residues. V was trimmed by 2 bases and J by 2 bases, leaving 11 bases between them. The CDR3 bases are TGTGCCAGCAGTTTATGGGCAGGTACCACAGATACGCAGTATTTT. Encoded protein: CASSLWAGTTDTQYF.

This clonotype has at least ten counts. V and J are TRBV6-1 and TRBJ2-3; 9 bases are a match to TRBD2. This CDR3 comprises 17 residues. J gave up 2 bases and V 1 base, and 7 bases lay outside the gene matches. Germline V CDR1 and CDR2: MNHNS, SASEGT. Written as DNA, the CDR3 is TGTGCCAGCAGTGAAGTATCCCTAGCGGGGTTCACAGATACGCAGTATTTT. This encodes CASSEVSLAGFTDTQYF.

This clonotype was seen many times. The chain recombines TRBV14 with TRBJ2-1; D is possibly TRBD1 (5 bases). The germline CDR1 and CDR2 sequences are SGHDN and FVKESK. This CDR3 is built from 13 residues. Deletions cut 4 bases from V and 7 bases from J, with 11 bases between. The CDR3 loop is CASSPQGWNEQFF. In nucleotides, the CDR3 is TGTGCCAGCAGCCCCCAGGGCTGGAATGAGCAGTTCTTC.

The chain recombines TRBV5-1 with TRBJ2-1, with 11 bases matching TRBD2. The CDR3 sequence is 16 residues long. Trimming took 0 bases from V and 7 from J; bases not matched to a gene: 6. Germline-derived CDR1 and CDR2 are SGHRS and YFSETQ. The DNA of the CDR3 is TGCGCCAGCAGCTTGGGACTAGCGGGAAAATGGAATGAGCAGTTCTTC. Residues: CASSLGLAGKWNEQFF.

There are many counts of this clonotype. V is TRBV18 and J is TRBJ1-4; 7 nucleotides line up with TRBD1. Unmatched junction bases numbered 9, after V lost 1 base and J lost 10 bases. This CDR3 comprises 15 residues. Germline loops: CDR1 KGHSH, CDR2 LQKENI. The CDR3 DNA is TGTGCCAGCTCACCACGGGACAGACGTTTGGGAAAACTGTTTTTT. This translates into CASSPRDRRLGKLFF.

The chain uses TRBV7-9 and TRBJ1-1; TRBD1 might be the D (5 bases). The CDR3 sequence is 14 residues long. Deletions cut 3 bases from V and 4 bases from J, with 12 bases between. Germline V gene lookup returns CDR1 SEHNR and CDR2 FQNEAQ (reference sequence). CDR3 bases: TGTGCCAGCAGCTTGGACTCAGGGTTCACTGAAGCTTTCTTT. Its protein product is CASSLDSGFTEAFF.

This clonotype was picked up many times. This sequence joins TRBV30 and TRBJ1-2, with 9 nucleotides matching TRBD1. The CDR3 contains 14 residues. Unmatched junction bases numbered 2, after V lost 3 bases and J lost 0 bases. Germline CDR1 and CDR2: GTSNPN and SVGIG (reference sequence). The CDR3 loop reads CAWRGQGANYGYTF. The CDR3 DNA sequence: TGTGCCTGGAGGGGACAGGGCGCTAACTATGGCTACACCTTC.

This clonotype was counted at least ten times. The J gene is TRBJ1-1, the V gene TRBV5-8; weak D call: TRBD1 (6 bases). The CDR3 length is 15 residues. CDR1 SGHTS and CDR2 YDEGEE come from the germline V gene. V gave up 3 bases and J gave up 5 bases, with 17 bases separating them. CDR3 sequence reads: CASSWTSGGRTEAFF. The DNA of the CDR3 is TGTGCCAGCAGCTGGACGTCCGGGGGGCGGACTGAAGCTTTCTTT.

This clonotype has ten or more counts. The chain recombines TRBV2 with TRBJ2-1, with 14 bases fitting TRBD2. Germline values: CDR1 SNHLY, CDR2 FYNNEI. The CDR3 consists of 16 residues. J was trimmed by 3 bases and V by 6 bases; bases with no gene match: 4. CDR3 in DNA: TGTGCCAGCAGGGGTGGACTAGCGGGAGGCTACAATGAGCAGTTCTTC. It translates to CASRGGLAGGYNEQFF.

The table lists this clonotype with many counts. The chain employs TRBV28 and TRBJ1-2, with 9 bases lining up with TRBD1. Germline CDR1 MDHEN, CDR2 SYDVKM. This CDR3 has 13 amino acids. Trimming removed 2 bases from V and 8 bases from J; junction bases left unmatched: 3. The CDR3: CASSLGQGKGYTF. CDR3 DNA: TGTGCCAGCAGTTTAGGACAGGGGAAGGGCTACACCTTC.

This chain uses TRBV7-2 with TRBJ2-7, with TRBD1 matching 7 bases. This CDR3 has 15 residues. Germline V lookup: CDR1 SGHTA, CDR2 FQGNSA. V gave up 3 bases and J gave up 2 bases; unmatched junction bases: 7. CDR3 residues: CASSFIIGGAYEQYF. The CDR3, as DNA: TGTGCCAGCAGCTTTATAATAGGGGGCGCCTACGAGCAGTACTTC.

This clonotype was observed a few times. The chain combines TRBV27 with TRBJ1-5; no reliable D call. The CDR3 is made up of 14 amino acids. CDR1 and CDR2 from the germline V gene are MNHEY and SMNVEV (reference sequence). The germline V and J ends were trimmed by 0 bases and 4 bases, with 7 bases remaining between them. CDR3 sequence reads: CASSLSFSNQPQHF. The CDR3 coding sequence is TGTGCCAGCAGTTTATCGTTTTCGAATCAGCCCCAGCATTTT.

This clonotype showed up many times. The chain combines TRBV20-1 with TRBJ2-7; D unclear. The germline V gene encodes CDR1 DFQATT and CDR2 SNEGSKA (reference sequence). V gave up 6 bases and J gave up 0 bases, with 18 bases separating them. This CDR3 is built from 15 residues. Here the CDR3 DNA reads TGCAGTGCGACGCTGGACGGCCAACTCTCCTACGAGCAGTACTTC. Its translation is CSATLDGQLSYEQYF.

This clonotype was detected a few times. The chain employs TRBV12-3 or TRBV12-4 and TRBJ1-1, with D possibly being TRBD1 (6 bases). Trimming took 4 bases from V and 1 from J, leaving 10 bases between them. This CDR3 comprises 14 residues. CDR3 sequence reads: CASSSPGANTEAFF. The CDR3 nucleotides read TGTGCCAGCAGTTCCCCGGGGGCGAACACTGAAGCTTTCTTT.

In its sample, this clonotype was seen many times. V usage is TRBV2 and J usage is TRBJ2-7, with 8 nucleotides matching TRBD1. After removal of 6 bases from V and 0 bases from J, the junction contained 13 bases not matched to a gene. The CDR3 spans 17 residues. Germline V gene sequence: CDR1 SNHLY, CDR2 FYNNEI. The DNA for the CDR3 is TGTGCCAGCAGCAGCGACAGGGGTGGGGTCAGCTCCTACGAGCAGTACTTC. Translated: CASSSDRGGVSSYEQYF.

This clonotype was counted between two and nine times. J is TRBJ1-2 and V is TRBV7-3; D unclear. Germline V gives CDR1 SGHTA, CDR2 FQGTGA. Trimming cost V 1 base and J 8 bases, with 11 bases left between them. This CDR3 contains 13 residues. The CDR3 region is CASSLSAGSGYTF. CDR3 coding DNA: TGTGCCAGCAGCTTAAGTGCCGGGTCCGGCTACACCTTC.

The rearrangement links TRBV7-9 to TRBJ1-1, with D hard to call. The CDR3 runs 13 residues. The germline CDR1 and CDR2 sequences are SEHNR and FQNEAQ (reference sequence). V was clipped by 1 base and J by 6 bases, with 9 bases between them. CDR3 in amino acids: CASSLGSDPEAFF. The CDR3 DNA reads TGTGCCAGCAGCTTAGGGTCAGACCCTGAAGCTTTCTTT.

In this sample, this clonotype turned up a few times. The chain carries TRBV4-3 and TRBJ2-7; 10 bases agree with TRBD1. V was clipped by 3 bases and J by 3 bases; unmatched bases: 5. Germline V lookup: CDR1 LGHNA, CDR2 YSLEER. The CDR3 contains 15 residues. The CDR3 nucleotides read TGCGCCAGCAGCCAGGGTGGGACAGGGGTCTACGAGCAGTACTTC. This gives the protein CASSQGGTGVYEQYF.

V is TRBV12-3 or TRBV12-4 and J is TRBJ2-5; 14 bases fit TRBD2. The ends lost 5 bases at V and 0 bases at J; junction bases unmatched: 2. The CDR3 totals 16 residues. In DNA form, the CDR3 reads TGTGCCAGCAGTCCGGGACTAGCGGGAGACCAAGAGACCCAGTACTTC. Its protein product is CASSPGLAGDQETQYF.

J is TRBJ2-7 and V is TRBV6-2 or TRBV6-3; D uncertain. The CDR3 spans 14 residues. Trimming stripped 0 bases from V and 5 bases from J, with 11 bases between. Per germline, CDR1 MNHEY and CDR2 SVGEGT. The CDR3 DNA sequence: TGTGCCAGCAGTTACTCCCGGGTTTTCCACGAGCAGTACTTC. Translated: CASSYSRVFHEQYF.

In its sample, this clonotype was seen a few times. The V call is TRBV6-4, the J call TRBJ2-1; D is uncertain. V lost 4 bases, J lost 2 bases, and 15 bases lay in between. Germline loops: CDR1 MRHNA, CDR2 SNTAGT. The CDR3 spans 16 residues. CDR3 nucleotides: TGTGCCAGCAGTGTCTCGTTTGGGCCAACCTACAATGAGCAGTTCTTC. This gives the protein CASSVSFGPTYNEQFF.

This clonotype was observed many times. CDR3 sequence: CASSLHPTDTQYF. The DNA for the CDR3 is TGTGCCAGCAGCCTCCACCCCACAGATACGCAGTATTTT. The chain couples TRBV7-8 to TRBJ2-3; D not certain. Trimming stripped 5 bases from V and 2 bases from J, with 8 bases between. The CDR3 runs 13 residues. Germline-derived CDR1 and CDR2 are SGHVS and FQNEAQ.

This clonotype turned up a few times. The chain has TRBV25-1 and TRBJ2-5; perhaps TRBD1 as D (6 bases). Germline CDR1 reads MGHDK; CDR2 reads SYGVNS. CDR3 length: 17 residues. V shed 1 base and J shed 4 bases, with 19 bases lying between them. The CDR3 DNA is TGTGCCAGCAGTGAATTCCCCCAGGGGCGCGAGGCAGAGACCCAGTACTTC. As protein: CASSEFPQGREAETQYF.

V and J are TRBV7-9 and TRBJ1-4; possibly TRBD1 for D (6 bases). The CDR3 length is 17 residues. V was clipped by 5 bases and J by 3 bases, with 19 bases between them. Per germline, CDR1 SEHNR and CDR2 FQNEAQ (reference sequence). The CDR3 loop is CASSEGRGAVANEKLFF. The CDR3 DNA reads TGTGCCAGCAGCGAAGGACGGGGGGCCGTTGCTAATGAAAAACTGTTTTTT.

This clonotype was seen a handful of times. The chain combines TRBV14 with TRBJ2-7; weak D call: TRBD1 (6 bases). Trimming cost V 1 base and J 4 bases, with 14 bases left between them. The CDR3 spans 15 residues. Germline CDR1 SGHDN, CDR2 FVKESK. The DNA for the CDR3 is TGTGCCAGCAGCCAAGTGCTCGGACAGCGATACGAGCAGTACTTC. It is translated as CASSQVLGQRYEQYF.

Worth noting for this clonotype: This CDR3 is missing its conserved last phenylalanine or tryptophan, likely due to a read error. J is TRBJ2-7 and V is TRBV6-2 or TRBV6-3; perhaps TRBD2 as D (5 bases). This CDR3 has 15 amino acids. CDR1 is MNHEY, CDR2 SVGEGT, per germline. Between the trimmed V and J ends, which lost 5 bases and 2 bases, there was a span of 16 bases. DNA of the CDR3: TGTGCCAGCAGTCGGACGGACCCCGGGGCCTACGAGCAGTACCTC. Residues: CASSRTDPGAYEQYL.

This clonotype has at least ten counts. The chain combines TRBV29-1 with TRBJ2-7; D perhaps matches TRBD1 (6 bases). Per the germline V gene, CDR1 is SQVTM and CDR2 is ANQGSEA. V lost 5 bases and J lost 2, with 19 bases in between. CDR3 size: 15 residues. DNA of the CDR3: TGCAGCGTTATGCCCATGACAGGAGGCACCTACGAGCAGTACTTC. Protein: CSVMPMTGGTYEQYF.

At least ten counts were recorded for this clonotype. The CDR3 here is CASKDSEGPYEQYF. CDR3 bases: TGTGCCAGCAAGGACAGTGAGGGCCCCTACGAGCAGTACTTC. The V call is TRBV2, the J call TRBJ2-7; the D gene is possibly TRBD1 (6 bases). The CDR3 contains 14 residues. The V gene's germline CDR1 is SNHLY and CDR2 FYNNEI. Trimming cost V 7 bases and J 2 bases, with 15 bases left between them.

The chain employs TRBV11-2 and TRBJ2-3, with D maybe TRBD2 (6 bases). This CDR3 comprises 15 residues. Trimming left V 3 bases short and J 10 bases short, with 20 bases between. Per germline, CDR1 SGHAT and CDR2 FQNNGV. CDR3 protein: CASSFHWTGEVPQYF. CDR3 DNA: TGTGCCAGCAGCTTCCATTGGACGGGAGAAGTCCCGCAGTATTTT.

This clonotype has ten or more counts. The V gene is TRBV7-9, the J gene TRBJ2-3; TRBD2 agrees at 8 bases. The CDR3 has 16 residues. CDR1 and CDR2 from the germline V gene are SEHNR and FQNEAQ (reference sequence). V lost 2 bases to trimming and J lost 1 base; unmatched junction nucleotides: 5. In nucleotides, the CDR3 is TGTGCCAGCAGCTTAAGAACTAGCGGAGGCACAGATACGCAGTATTTT. Translating it yields CASSLRTSGGTDTQYF. The entire variable domain, with the rest obtained from reference TRBV7-9 and TRBJ2-3, is as follows: DTGVSQNPRHKITKRGQNVTFRCDPISEHNRLYWYRQTLGQGPEFLTYFQNEAQLEKSRLLSDRFSAERPKGSFSTLEIQRTEQGDSAMYLCASSLRTSGGTDTQYFGPGTRLTVL.